A selection of T cell receptor beta chains follows, all from one sample in a study of cytomegalovirus exposure and HLA in healthy donors. The assay was immunoSEQ multiplex PCR, and TCRdb's table has in-frame clones only and misses some. The table lists 150,000 to 200,000 clones, 55% to 80% of them singletons. Sequencing was done on a sample of PBMCs. These receptors all come from a woman between 18 and 29 years old in good health and CMV-seropositive. Each CDR3 is given with its conserved first and last residue. D genes are given only for firm matches. Where a row states a size, it is once, few, many or the class of an expanded clone; other rows omit it.

d_call | j_call | v_call | clone_size | cdr3_aa | cdr3_nt
. | TRBJ1-4 | TRBV18 | . | CASSPEARRHQLFF | TGTGCCAGCTCCCCAGAAGCCAGGCGCCATCAACTGTTTTTT
. | TRBJ1-6 | TRBV4-3 | . | CASSQDRRGPLHF | TGCGCCAGCAGCCAAGATCGCCGGGGGCCCCTCCACTTT
. | TRBJ1-1 | TRBV27 | . | CASWDLFMNTEAFF | TGTGCCAGCTGGGACTTATTTATGAACACTGAAGCTTTCTTT
TRBD1 | TRBJ2-1 | TRBV5-8 | . | CASTAGTGDPSYNEQFF | TGTGCCAGCACAGCCGGGACAGGGGACCCCTCCTACAATGAGCAGTTCTTC
TRBD1 | TRBJ1-4 | TRBV6-6 | . | CASSHRQGGTNEKLFF | TGTGCCAGCAGCCACCGACAGGGAGGAACTAATGAAAAACTGTTTTTT
. | TRBJ2-1 | TRBV5-1 | . | CASSSSAPSYNEQFF | TGCGCCAGCAGCTCCTCAGCGCCCTCCTACAATGAGCAGTTCTTC
. | TRBJ2-7 | TRBV18 | . | CASSIRDKDYEQYF | TGTGCCAGCTCAATCCGGGACAAGGACTACGAGCAGTACTTC
TRBD2 | TRBJ2-3 | TRBV5-4 | . | CASRTSGSFPSNTDTQYF | TGTGCCAGCAGGACTAGCGGGAGTTTCCCTTCCAACACAGATACGCAGTATTTT
. | TRBJ1-1 | TRBV7-9 | . | CASSLPPNTEAFF | TGTGCCAGCAGCTTACCCCCAAACACTGAAGCTTTCTTT
TRBD1 | TRBJ1-1 | TRBV19 | few | CASETGMSTEAFF | TGTGCCAGTGAGACAGGGATGAGCACTGAAGCTTTCTTT
. | TRBJ2-7 | TRBV5-1 | . | CASSFFRGSYEQYF | TGCGCCAGCAGCTTTTTCCGGGGCTCCTACGAGCAGTACTTC
. | TRBJ2-7 | TRBV6-5 | . | CASSFAQDYEQYF | TGTGCCAGCAGTTTCGCCCAGGACTACGAGCAGTACTTC
. | TRBJ1-4 | TRBV29-1 | . | CSAQGRREKLFF | TGCAGCGCACAGGGAAGGCGTGAAAAACTGTTTTTT
. | TRBJ1-5 | TRBV7-2 | once | CASSLVGGSNQPQHF | TGTGCCAGCAGCTTAGTGGGGGGGAGCAATCAGCCCCAGCATTTT
. | TRBJ2-1 | TRBV6-6 | . | CASTGRDSYNEQFF | TGTGCCAGCACCGGGCGGGACTCCTACAATGAGCAGTTCTTC
TRBD1 | TRBJ1-3 | TRBV10-1 | . | CASSLDRVPGNTIYF | TGCGCCAGCAGTCTCGACAGGGTCCCTGGAAACACCATATATTTT
TRBD1 | TRBJ1-1 | TRBV27 | . | CATQGAGTEAFF | TGTGCCACCCAGGGGGCGGGCACTGAAGCTTTCTTT
. | TRBJ2-7 | TRBV27 | . | CASSFDSSYEQYF | TGTGCCAGCAGTTTCGACAGCTCCTACGAGCAGTACTTC
TRBD1 | TRBJ1-2 | TRBV7-9 | few | CASSSTGTAYGYTF | TGTGCCAGCAGCTCGACAGGGACTGCCTATGGCTACACCTTC
. | TRBJ1-5 | TRBV6-5 | once | CASSYGGGQPQHF | TGTGCCAGCAGTTACGGGGGCGGGCAGCCCCAGCATTTT
. | TRBJ2-7 | TRBV15 | . | CATSQRDTTYEQYF | TGTGCCACCAGCCAACGGGACACCACCTACGAGCAGTACTTC
. | TRBJ1-5 | TRBV19 | . | CASSMVGQSNQPQHF | TGTGCCAGTAGTATGGTCGGACAGAGCAATCAGCCCCAGCATTTT
TRBD1 | TRBJ2-3 | TRBV7-8 | . | CASSLRTGDTDTQYF | TGTGCCAGCAGCCTACGGACAGGGGACACAGATACGCAGTATTTT
TRBD2 | TRBJ2-3 | TRBV7-2 | . | CASTLSGGAYTDTQYF | TGTGCCAGCACCCTTAGCGGGGGGGCATACACAGATACGCAGTATTTT
. | TRBJ1-4 | TRBV2 | . | CATADQGSEKLFF | TGTGCCACCGCGGATCAGGGGTCTGAAAAACTGTTTTTT
TRBD1 | TRBJ2-3 | TRBV29-1 | . | CSGTGTGGSDTQYF | TGCAGCGGCACCGGGACAGGGGGTTCAGATACGCAGTATTTT
. | TRBJ2-5 | TRBV6-5 | . | CASSPGIQETQYF | TGTGCCAGCAGCCCAGGTATCCAAGAGACCCAGTACTTC
. | TRBJ1-2 | TRBV4-1 | . | CASSPDRGYLGYGYTF | TGCGCCAGCAGCCCCGATCGAGGATATCTCGGATATGGCTACACCTTC
TRBD1 | TRBJ1-4 | TRBV4-1 | . | CASSPTTGLGEKLFF | TGCGCCAGCAGCCCAACGACAGGGCTCGGAGAAAAACTGTTTTTT
. | TRBJ1-1 | TRBV30 | . | CAWSGTVNTEAFF | TGTGCCTGGAGTGGGACTGTGAACACTGAAGCTTTCTTT
. | TRBJ2-1 | TRBV18 | . | CASSPPNSGYSSYNEQFF | TGTGCCAGCTCACCACCGAACAGCGGGTACTCCTCCTACAATGAGCAGTTCTTC
TRBD1 | TRBJ1-5 | TRBV6-5 | . | CASRRTGGNQPQHF | TGTGCCAGCAGGCGGACAGGGGGGAATCAGCCCCAGCATTTT